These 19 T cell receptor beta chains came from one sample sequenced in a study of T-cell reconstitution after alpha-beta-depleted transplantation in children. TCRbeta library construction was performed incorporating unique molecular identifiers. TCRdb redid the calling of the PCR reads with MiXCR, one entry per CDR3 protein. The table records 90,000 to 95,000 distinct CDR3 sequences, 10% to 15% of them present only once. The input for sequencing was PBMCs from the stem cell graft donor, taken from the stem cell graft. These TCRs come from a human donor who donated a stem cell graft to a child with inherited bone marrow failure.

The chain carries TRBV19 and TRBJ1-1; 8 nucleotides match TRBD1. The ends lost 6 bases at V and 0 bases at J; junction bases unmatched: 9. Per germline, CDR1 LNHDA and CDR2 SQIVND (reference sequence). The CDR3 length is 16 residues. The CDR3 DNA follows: TGTGCCAGTAGCCCCGGACAGGGCCTCATGAACACTGAAGCTTTCTTT. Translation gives CASSPGQGLMNTEAFF.

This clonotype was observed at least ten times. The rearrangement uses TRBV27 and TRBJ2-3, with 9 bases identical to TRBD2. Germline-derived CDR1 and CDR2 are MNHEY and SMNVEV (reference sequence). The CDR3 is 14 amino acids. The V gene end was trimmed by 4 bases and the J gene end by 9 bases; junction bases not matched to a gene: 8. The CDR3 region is CASSWGLAGITQYF. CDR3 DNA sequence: TGTGCCAGCAGTTGGGGACTAGCTGGGATAACGCAGTATTTT.

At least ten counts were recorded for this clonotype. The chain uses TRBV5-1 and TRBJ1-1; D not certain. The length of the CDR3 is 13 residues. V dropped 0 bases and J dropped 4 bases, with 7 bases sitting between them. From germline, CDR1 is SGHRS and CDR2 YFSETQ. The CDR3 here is CASSLEGITEAFF. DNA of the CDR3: TGCGCCAGCAGCTTGGAAGGAATCACTGAAGCTTTCTTT.

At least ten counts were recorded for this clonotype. CDR3 DNA sequence: TGTGCCAGCAGGACAACAGGGCGAGAGACCCAGTACTTC. Translating it yields CASRTTGRETQYF. The J gene is TRBJ2-5, the V gene TRBV12-3 or TRBV12-4, with D possibly TRBD1 on 6 matching bases. The germline V and J ends were trimmed by 6 bases and 4 bases, with 12 bases remaining between them. The CDR3 is 13 amino acids.

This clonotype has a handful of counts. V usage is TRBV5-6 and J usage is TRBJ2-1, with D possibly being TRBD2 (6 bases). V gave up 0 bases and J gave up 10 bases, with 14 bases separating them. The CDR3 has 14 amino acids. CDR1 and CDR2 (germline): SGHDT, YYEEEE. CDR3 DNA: TGTGCCAGCAGCTTGGGTGGGGGGTACGGCGAGCAGTTCTTC. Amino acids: CASSLGGGYGEQFF.

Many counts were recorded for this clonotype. The CDR3, as DNA: TGCAGCGTTGAACCGGCGGGGCTAGCGGAACGCTACAATGAGCAGTTCTTC. It specifies CSVEPAGLAERYNEQFF. This rearrangement joins TRBV29-1 to TRBJ2-1; 7 positions agree with TRBD2. Germline V lookup: CDR1 SQVTM, CDR2 ANQGSEA. V shed 2 bases, J shed 3 bases, and the junction held 13 bases outside the gene matches. The CDR3 runs to 17 residues.

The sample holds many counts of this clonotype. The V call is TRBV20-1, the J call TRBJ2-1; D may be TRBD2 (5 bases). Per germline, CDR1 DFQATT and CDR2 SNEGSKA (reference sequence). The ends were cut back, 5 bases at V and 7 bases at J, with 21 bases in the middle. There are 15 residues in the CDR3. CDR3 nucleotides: TGCAGTGCTCCGATGGGGAGTAGCGTAGGGAATGAGCAGTTCTTC. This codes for CSAPMGSSVGNEQFF.

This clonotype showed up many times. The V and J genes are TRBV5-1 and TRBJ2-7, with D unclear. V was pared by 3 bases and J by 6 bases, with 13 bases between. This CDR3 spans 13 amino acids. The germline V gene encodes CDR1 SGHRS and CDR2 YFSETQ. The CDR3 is CASSYVGPGEQYF. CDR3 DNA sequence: TGCGCCAGCAGCTACGTAGGACCCGGCGAGCAGTACTTC.

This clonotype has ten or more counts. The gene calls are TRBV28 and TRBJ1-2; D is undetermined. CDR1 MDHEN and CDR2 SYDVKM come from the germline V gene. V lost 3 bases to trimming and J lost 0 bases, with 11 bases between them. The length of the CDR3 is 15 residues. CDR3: CASSFWSTANYGYTF. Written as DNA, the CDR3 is TGTGCCAGCAGTTTTTGGTCAACCGCTAACTATGGCTACACCTTC.

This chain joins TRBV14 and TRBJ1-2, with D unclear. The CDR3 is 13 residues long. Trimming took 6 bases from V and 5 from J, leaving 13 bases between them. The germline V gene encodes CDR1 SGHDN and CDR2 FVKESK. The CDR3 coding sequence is TGTGCCAGCAGTCTTAACGGGCCATATGGCTACACCTTC. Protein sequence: CASSLNGPYGYTF.

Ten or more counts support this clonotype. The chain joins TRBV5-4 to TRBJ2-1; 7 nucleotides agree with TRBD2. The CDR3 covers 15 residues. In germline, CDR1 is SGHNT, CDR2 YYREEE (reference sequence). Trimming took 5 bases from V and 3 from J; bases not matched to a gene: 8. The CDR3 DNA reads TGTGCCAGCAGGGCCGGACTAGTGAGCTACAATGAGCAGTTCTTC. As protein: CASRAGLVSYNEQFF.

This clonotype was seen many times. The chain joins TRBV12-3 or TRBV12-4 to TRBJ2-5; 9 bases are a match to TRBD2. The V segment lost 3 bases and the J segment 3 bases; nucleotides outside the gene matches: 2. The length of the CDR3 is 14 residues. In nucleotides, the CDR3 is TGTGCCAGCAGTTTGGGACTAGCCGAAGAGACCCAGTACTTC. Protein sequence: CASSLGLAEETQYF.

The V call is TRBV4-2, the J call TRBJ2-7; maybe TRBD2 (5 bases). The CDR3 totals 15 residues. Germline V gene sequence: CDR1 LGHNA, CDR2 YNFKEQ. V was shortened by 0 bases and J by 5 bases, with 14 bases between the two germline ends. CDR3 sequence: CASSQDLSLADEQYF. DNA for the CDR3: TGTGCCAGCAGCCAAGATTTATCCCTAGCAGACGAGCAGTACTTC.

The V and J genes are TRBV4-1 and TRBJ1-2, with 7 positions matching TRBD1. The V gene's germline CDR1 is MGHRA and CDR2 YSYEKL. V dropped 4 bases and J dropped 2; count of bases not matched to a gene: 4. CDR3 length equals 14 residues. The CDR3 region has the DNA TGCGCCAGCAGCCTGACAGGGAGGAACTATGGCTACACCTTC. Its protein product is CASSLTGRNYGYTF.

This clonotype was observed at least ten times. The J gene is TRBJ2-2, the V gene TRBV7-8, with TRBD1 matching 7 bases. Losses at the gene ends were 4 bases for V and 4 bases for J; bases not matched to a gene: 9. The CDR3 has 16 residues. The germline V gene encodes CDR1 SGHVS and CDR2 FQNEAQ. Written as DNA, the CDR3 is TGTGCCAGCAGCTCAAGAGGACAGGCCGGCACCGGGGAGCTGTTTTTT. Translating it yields CASSSRGQAGTGELFF. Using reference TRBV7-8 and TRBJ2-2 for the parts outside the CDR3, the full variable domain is GAGVSQSPRYKVAKRGQDVALRCDPISGHVSLFWYQQALGQGPEFLTYFQNEAQLDKSGLPSDRFFAERPEGSVSTLKIQRTQQEDSAVYLCASSSRGQAGTGELFFGEGSRLTVL.

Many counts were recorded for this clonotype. DNA for the CDR3: TGTGCCAGCAGCCGGGCCATCCAAGAGACCCAGTACTTC. This encodes CASSRAIQETQYF. The genes are TRBV7-8 and TRBJ2-5; D is unclear. This CDR3 has 13 residues. The V end lost 5 bases, the J end lost 1 base, and 8 bases lay between the germline ends. Germline V gives CDR1 SGHVS, CDR2 FQNEAQ.

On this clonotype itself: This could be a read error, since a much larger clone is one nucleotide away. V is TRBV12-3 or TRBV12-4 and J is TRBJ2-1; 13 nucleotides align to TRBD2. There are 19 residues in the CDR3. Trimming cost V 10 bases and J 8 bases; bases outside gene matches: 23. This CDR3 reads CAISLRGTSGVLSMHEQFF. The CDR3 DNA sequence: TGTGCCATCAGCCTACGGGGGACTAGCGGGGTCCTCTCAATGCATGAGCAGTTCTTC.

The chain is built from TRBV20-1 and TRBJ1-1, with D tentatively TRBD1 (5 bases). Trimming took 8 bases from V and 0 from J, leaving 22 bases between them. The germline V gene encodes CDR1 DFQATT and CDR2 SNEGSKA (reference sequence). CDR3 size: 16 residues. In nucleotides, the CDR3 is TGCAGTCCGGTCTTAGGGGACCTACCTATGAACACTGAAGCTTTCTTT. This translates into CSPVLGDLPMNTEAFF.

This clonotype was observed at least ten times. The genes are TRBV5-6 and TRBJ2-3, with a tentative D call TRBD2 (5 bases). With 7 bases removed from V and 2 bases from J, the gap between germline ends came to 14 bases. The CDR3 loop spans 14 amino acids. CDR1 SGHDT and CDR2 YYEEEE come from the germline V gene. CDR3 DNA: TGTGCCAGCTACTCTTCCGGGGACACAGATACGCAGTATTTT. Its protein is CASYSSGDTDTQYF.